This T cell receptor (beta chain) originates from a study of response to subunit inactivated influenza vaccine. TCRdb processed the RT-PCR reads anew with MiXCR; each CDR3 protein has one entry. The profile shows approximately 700,000 distinct CDR3 sequences, approximately 15% of them singletons. With 3 bases removed from V and 0 bases from J, the gap between germline ends came to 12 bases. Germline V CDR1 and CDR2: SGHVS, FQNEAQ. CDR3 length equals 15 residues. This clonotype was detected a few times. The chain is built from TRBV7-8 and TRBJ2-7; no firm D call. The source of this sequence is a man in his forties or fifties who received an inactivated influenza vaccine. The specimen was PBMCs from blood, collected 12 days after vaccination. CDR3 coding DNA: TGTGCCAGCAGCTTCGGATTGACAATCTCCTACGAGCAGTACTTC. Translated: CASSFGLTISYEQYF.